The next 29 T cell receptor beta chains were all read from a single sample in a study of beta chain features in type 1 diabetes. Investigators reverse transcribed all isolated RNA, so they sequenced expressed TCRB transcripts. Produced via immunoSEQ multiplex PCR; TCRdb's table is partial and in-frame only. Of about 290,000 clones in the sample, 7% to 9% were seen once. The sequenced sample consisted of central memory CD4+ T cells from blood. The receptor source for this set is a woman under 30 in good health.

The sample holds a few counts of this clone. The chain carries TRBV29-1 and TRBJ2-1, with 9 positions matching TRBD2. The CDR3 length is 17 residues. Germline V gene lookup returns CDR1 SQVTM and CDR2 ANQGSEA. With 6 bases clipped from V and 3 bases from J, the junction kept 15 bases outside the gene matches. The DNA of the CDR3 is TGCAGCGTCCAGGGACCCGGTCCAGCGGGAGGCTACAATGAGCAGTTCTTC. It codes for CSVQGPGPAGGYNEQFF.

This clone was seen at least ten times. The V gene is TRBV14, the J gene TRBJ2-6; D is uncertain. Germline CDR1 is SGHDN and CDR2 is FVKESK. The CDR3 runs 13 residues. With 8 bases removed from V and 2 bases from J, the gap between germline ends came to 7 bases. As DNA, the CDR3 is TGTGCCAGCCGGCCGGCTGGGGCCAACGTCCTGACTTTC. Protein sequence: CASRPAGANVLTF.

The chain joins TRBV2 to TRBJ2-1, with 7 bases aligning to TRBD1. This CDR3 comprises 14 residues. The germline CDR1 and CDR2 sequences are SNHLY and FYNNEI. The V and J ends lost 11 bases and 0 bases, in that order; junction bases with no gene match: 7. The chain's CDR3 is CAGRQGGSYNEQFF. CDR3 bases: TGTGCCGGGAGACAGGGTGGCTCCTACAATGAGCAGTTCTTC. Filled out from reference TRBV2 and TRBJ2-1, the complete variable domain reads EPEVTQTPSHQVTQMGQEVILRCVPISNHLYFYWYRQILGQKVEFLVSFYNNEISEKSEIFDDQFSVERPDGSNFTLKIRSTKLEDSAMYFCAGRQGGSYNEQFFGPGTRLTVL.

This clone was seen only a few times. The gene calls are TRBV19 and TRBJ2-1; the D gene is possibly TRBD2 (5 bases). Germline-derived CDR1 and CDR2 are LNHDA and SQIVND (reference sequence). The CDR3 is 14 residues long. V gave up 3 bases and J gave up 11 bases, with 17 bases separating them. The DNA for the CDR3 is TGTGCCAGTAGTATGGATCCTTACAACGGGAAGCAGTTCTTC. Translating gives CASSMDPYNGKQFF.

This clone was recorded many times. This rearrangement joins TRBV4-3 to TRBJ2-4; 12 bases line up with TRBD2. CDR3 length: 17 residues. From germline, CDR1 is LGHNA and CDR2 YSLEER. V was pared by 4 bases and J by 0 bases, with 4 bases of the junction left unmatched. CDR3 DNA sequence: TGCGCCAGCAGCCGAGAACTAGCGGGAGGAGCCAAAAACATTCAGTACTTC. Residues: CASSRELAGGAKNIQYF.

The rearrangement uses TRBV7-9 and TRBJ2-1, with D perhaps matching TRBD1 (6 bases). Germline V gene lookup returns CDR1 SEHNR and CDR2 FQNEAQ (reference sequence). V was cut by 4 bases and J by 8 bases, with 18 bases left in between. The CDR3 is 15 residues long. The CDR3 bases are TGTGCCAGCAGCTACATTCCACAGGGTGGCGATGAGCAGTTCTTC. The encoded protein is CASSYIPQGGDEQFF.

The rearrangement links TRBV4-3 to TRBJ1-1; possibly TRBD1 for D (5 bases). Germline V lookup: CDR1 LGHNA, CDR2 YSLEER. This CDR3 spans 11 amino acids. V shed 5 bases and J shed 5 bases, with 6 bases lying between them. CDR3 sequence reads: CASSRGTEAFF. In DNA, the CDR3 is TGCGCCAGCAGCAGGGGAACTGAAGCTTTCTTT.

This clone occurred many times. The rearrangement links TRBV2 to TRBJ2-3, with D uncertain. In germline, CDR1 is SNHLY, CDR2 FYNNEI. The V and J ends lost 6 bases and 4 bases respectively, with 8 bases between them. The CDR3 sequence is 12 residues long. CDR3 region: CASRIGPDTQYF. DNA of the CDR3: TGTGCCAGCAGGATAGGACCAGATACGCAGTATTTT.

This clone occurred a few times. Here the CDR3 reads CASSQVLGGYGYTF. CDR3 DNA sequence: TGCGCCAGCAGCCAAGTTCTAGGAGGCTATGGCTACACCTTC. The gene calls are TRBV4-3 and TRBJ1-2, with D hard to call. The ends were cut back, 1 base at V and 4 bases at J, with 10 bases in the middle. This CDR3 has 14 amino acids. Germline assignment: CDR1 LGHNA and CDR2 YSLEER.

This clone was picked up a small number of times. This sequence joins TRBV6-1 and TRBJ1-1, with D unresolved. The CDR3 is 11 residues long. CDR1 and CDR2 from the germline V gene are MNHNS and SASEGT. V gave up 2 bases and J gave up 11 bases, with 9 bases separating them. CDR3 DNA sequence: TGTGCCAGCAGTGAATGGCAGGAGGCTTTCTTT. This encodes CASSEWQEAFF.

In its sample, this clone was seen a few times. V gene TRBV10-3 combines with J gene TRBJ1-4, with D hard to call. The CDR3 length is 14 residues. Trimming shortened V by 3 bases and J by 3 bases, and 8 bases separated the two germline ends. CDR1 and CDR2 from the germline V gene are ENHRY and SYGVKD. CDR3 region: CAISDPRSNEKLFF. The CDR3 DNA sequence: TGTGCCATCAGTGACCCCCGCTCTAATGAAAAACTGTTTTTT.

This clone has only a few counts. The rearrangement links TRBV18 to TRBJ2-4; D gene uncertain. The CDR3 consists of 15 residues. Germline assignment: CDR1 KGHSH and CDR2 LQKENI. Trimming pared 2 bases from V and 10 bases from J, leaving 18 bases between. The CDR3 region is CASSPRSGGKGIQYF. DNA for the CDR3: TGTGCCAGCTCACCAAGGTCCGGTGGCAAAGGAATTCAGTACTTC.

J is TRBJ2-6 and V is TRBV5-1, with a weak D call TRBD2 (6 bases). The germline V gene encodes CDR1 SGHRS and CDR2 YFSETQ. The CDR3 sequence is 15 residues long. Trimming removed 7 bases at V and 2 bases at J, with 13 bases between. CDR3 bases: TGCGCCAGCCGGACGTCGGGGGCTGGGGCCAACGTCCTGACTTTC. Its translation is CASRTSGAGANVLTF.

This clone was seen ten or more times. This chain links TRBV2 with TRBJ2-2; the D is unclear. CDR3 size: 11 residues. The germline V and J ends were trimmed by 2 bases and 6 bases, with 1 base remaining between them. Germline lookup yields CDR1 SNHLY and CDR2 FYNNEI. CDR3 protein: CASSEPGELFF. In DNA form, the CDR3 reads TGTGCCAGCAGTGAACCCGGGGAGCTGTTTTTT.

This clone was detected only a few times. The chain carries TRBV7-9 and TRBJ2-5; 10 positions match TRBD2. The CDR3 spans 19 residues. CDR1 and CDR2 (germline): SEHNR, FQNEAQ (reference sequence). After removal of 5 bases from V and 4 bases from J, the junction contained 19 bases not matched to a gene. The CDR3 is CASSNLLGLAGEASETQYF. CDR3 DNA sequence: TGTGCCAGCAGCAATCTATTGGGGCTAGCGGGAGAGGCTTCAGAGACCCAGTACTTC.

The V gene is TRBV7-2, the J gene TRBJ1-4, with TRBD1 matching 8 bases. CDR3 size: 15 residues. Germline CDR1 is SGHTA and CDR2 is FQGNSA. Trimming at V came to 5 bases and at J to 1 base, leaving 3 bases not matched to a gene. CDR3 in DNA: TGTGCCAGCAGCCCTACAGGGGGAACTAATGAAAAACTGTTTTTT. This gives the protein CASSPTGGTNEKLFF.

To note about this clone: Given a much more abundant clone one base away, this may be a read error. Other nucleotide sequences in the sample specify the same CDR3. This chain links TRBV7-3 with TRBJ2-3, with D uncertain. Germline V lookup: CDR1 SGHTA, CDR2 FQGTGA. This CDR3 is built from 14 residues. V gave up 5 bases and J gave up 2 bases, with 11 bases separating them. The CDR3 protein is CASSPDGNTDTQYF. The CDR3 DNA reads TGTGCCAGCAGCCCGGACGGAAACACAGATACGCAGTATTTT.

This clone was found many times. This sequence joins TRBV27 and TRBJ2-3; tentatively, D is TRBD2 (5 bases). This CDR3 spans 12 amino acids. Trimming removed 4 bases at V and 8 bases at J, with 10 bases between. The germline CDR1 and CDR2 sequences are MNHEY and SMNVEV (reference sequence). The CDR3 is CASSSGSRTQYF. The CDR3 bases are TGTGCCAGCAGTTCGGGATCGCGTACGCAGTATTTT.

The chain couples TRBV2 to TRBJ1-2; D is unresolved. Germline V gene sequence: CDR1 SNHLY, CDR2 FYNNEI. V lost 6 bases to trimming and J lost 5 bases, with 7 bases between them. This CDR3 contains 11 residues. CDR3 bases: TGTGCCAGCAGCCCTTCTTATGGCTACACCTTC. It specifies CASSPSYGYTF.

This chain joins TRBV29-1 and TRBJ2-2; D possibly corresponds to TRBD2 (6 bases). V lost 2 bases to trimming and J lost 7 bases, with 11 bases between them. CDR1 and CDR2 (germline): SQVTM, ANQGSEA. The CDR3 has 13 amino acids. The CDR3 reads CSVELSRDGELFF. The DNA of the CDR3 is TGCAGCGTTGAATTGTCGCGGGACGGGGAGCTGTTTTTT.

This clone was recorded many times. The J gene is TRBJ2-4, the V gene TRBV6-1; D may be TRBD1 (5 bases). CDR3 length: 15 amino acids. Germline V gene data show CDR1 as MNHNS and CDR2 as SASEGT. Trimming removed 1 base at V and 4 bases at J, with 11 bases between. The CDR3 DNA reads as TGTGCCAGCAGTGAAGACGAGACAGTGAAAAACATTCAGTACTTC. Amino acids: CASSEDETVKNIQYF.

This clone was picked up many times. The rearrangement uses TRBV10-3 and TRBJ2-1, with D tentatively TRBD1 (5 bases). The V end was cut by 4 bases, the J end by 3 bases, with 10 bases between. CDR3 length: 14 residues. Germline V CDR1 and CDR2: ENHRY, SYGVKD. Here the CDR3 reads CAISAGFVYNEQFF. CDR3 DNA sequence: TGTGCCATCAGTGCAGGGTTTGTCTACAATGAGCAGTTCTTC.

A few counts support this clone. The rearrangement uses TRBV27 and TRBJ2-3; D is uncertain. The germline V gene has CDR1 MNHEY and CDR2 SMNVEV (reference sequence). The CDR3 is made up of 14 amino acids. The V gene lost 3 bases and the J gene lost 1 base, with 8 bases spanning the gap. CDR3 sequence reads: CASSFGSGTDTQYF. The CDR3 region has the DNA TGTGCCAGCAGTTTTGGGTCGGGCACAGATACGCAGTATTTT.

This clone was seen a few times. The chain is built from TRBV4-1 and TRBJ2-1; 7 bases are a match to TRBD2. V trimming: 0 bases; J trimming: 8 bases; junction bases outside the gene matches: 1. CDR1 is MGHRA, CDR2 YSYEKL, per germline. CDR3 length: 13 residues. The CDR3 bases are TGCGCCAGCAGCCAAGAGGGGGGGTATGAGCAGTTCTTC. It yields the protein CASSQEGGYEQFF.

This chain connects TRBV19 to TRBJ2-7; D might be TRBD1 (6 bases). This CDR3 is built from 13 residues. V lost 5 bases and J 3 bases, leaving 11 bases between the germline ends. Germline V gives CDR1 LNHDA, CDR2 SQIVND (reference sequence). Here the CDR3 reads CASSQGLYYEQYF. The CDR3 coding sequence is TGTGCCAGTAGTCAGGGGCTATACTACGAGCAGTACTTC.

Many counts were recorded for this clone. The rearrangement joins TRBV7-2 to TRBJ2-3; 7 nucleotides align to TRBD1. The germline gives CDR1 SGHTA, CDR2 FQGNSA. The V segment lost 6 bases and the J segment 5 bases; nucleotides outside the gene matches: 11. CDR3 length: 15 amino acids. CDR3 region: CASRSLGGRGDTQYF. The CDR3 DNA follows: TGTGCCAGCAGATCGTTAGGGGGCCGAGGAGATACGCAGTATTTT.

This clone was seen a handful of times. J is TRBJ2-4 and V is TRBV14, with D unresolved. This CDR3 is 15 amino acids long. Between the trimmed V and J ends, which lost 4 bases and 0 bases, there was a span of 10 bases. The germline CDR1 and CDR2 sequences are SGHDN and FVKESK. Here the CDR3 DNA reads TGTGCCAGCAGCCCCCTGCAGGTAGCCAAAAACATTCAGTACTTC. Encoded protein: CASSPLQVAKNIQYF.

The CDR3 DNA sequence: TGTGCCAGCAGTTACTCGAGTAGCACAGATACGCAGTATTTT. It encodes CASSYSSSTDTQYF. The chain couples TRBV6-6 to TRBJ2-3; D unresolved. Trimming took off 0 bases at V and 0 bases at J, with 4 bases between the two ends. The CDR3 runs 14 residues. Germline V lookup: CDR1 MNHNY, CDR2 SVGAGI (reference sequence).

Comments on this clone: Distinct nucleotide sequences in the sample also encode this CDR3. This chain joins TRBV29-1 and TRBJ1-2; tentative D call: TRBD1 (6 bases). The CDR3 spans 13 residues. The V gene lost 2 bases and the J gene lost 2 bases, with 9 bases spanning the gap. CDR1 and CDR2 (germline): SQVTM, ANQGSEA. The CDR3 here is CSVEKGQNYGYTF. The CDR3 coding sequence is TGCAGCGTTGAAAAAGGACAGAACTATGGCTACACCTTC.